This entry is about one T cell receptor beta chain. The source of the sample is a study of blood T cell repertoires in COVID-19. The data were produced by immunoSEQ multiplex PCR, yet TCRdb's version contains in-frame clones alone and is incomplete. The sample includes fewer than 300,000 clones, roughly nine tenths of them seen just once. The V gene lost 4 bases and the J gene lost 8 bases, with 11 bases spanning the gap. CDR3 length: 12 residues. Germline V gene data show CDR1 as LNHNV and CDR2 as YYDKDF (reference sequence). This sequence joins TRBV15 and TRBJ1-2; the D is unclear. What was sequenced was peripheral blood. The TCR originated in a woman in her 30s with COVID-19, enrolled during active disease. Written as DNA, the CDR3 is TGTGCCACCAGCATGGGAGGTCGCGGCTACACCTTC. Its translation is CATSMGGRGYTF.